Sequencing of this TCR beta chain was carried out in a study of blood T cells in healthy people across ages. Using a J-beta primer mix together with a sample-barcoded 5' primer, a second PCR was run for about 7 to 12 cycles. TCRdb passed the 5' RACE reads through MiXCR, listing each CDR3 protein once. The top ten clones hold 29% of a sample with hundreds of thousands of distinct CDR3 sequences, 27% of them seen once. Every sample had a minimum of 6 million PBMCs isolated. The clonotype was recovered from a woman between 65 and 79 years old in good health. The source material was blood.

CDR3 region: CSARGLADYNEQFF. CDR3 DNA sequence: TGCAGTGCTAGAGGTCTAGCAGACTACAATGAGCAGTTCTTC. The chain recombines TRBV20-1 with TRBJ2-5; perhaps TRBD2 as D (5 bases). The closer fit of TRBJ2-1 to the DNA end suggests the J call may be wrong. The CDR3 has 14 residues. Per the germline V gene, CDR1 is DFQATT and CDR2 is SNEGSKA (reference sequence).